What follows are 6 T cell receptor beta chains derived from one specimen sequenced in a study of patients and donors after allogeneic stem cell transplantation. TCRdb analysed the RT-PCR reads with MiXCR anew, one entry per CDR3 protein. The data contain about 40,000 distinct CDR3 sequences, 25% to 40% of them singletons. The specimen was blood, either unsorted or a sorted T cell fraction (not recorded which). All receptors come from a human donor who was either an allogeneic HSCT recipient or a stem cell or donor lymphocyte infusion donor (not recorded which). It is not recorded whose cells these are; they may come from a transplant donor.

The rearrangement joins TRBV13 to TRBJ2-7; perhaps TRBD1 as D (5 bases). This CDR3 contains 13 residues. Germline V gives CDR1 PRHDT, CDR2 FYEKMQ (reference sequence). Trimming shortened V by 7 bases and J by 7 bases, and 17 bases separated the two germline ends. The DNA for the CDR3 is TGTGCCAGCACCCCTCCCCAGGGCGAAGAGCAGTACTTC. Encoded protein: CASTPPQGEEQYF.

The gene calls are TRBV20-1 and TRBJ2-7; D is possibly TRBD1 (7 bases). Per germline, CDR1 DFQATT and CDR2 SNEGSKA (reference sequence). CDR3 length: 14 amino acids. Trimming took 2 bases from V and 4 from J, leaving 15 bases between them. The CDR3 loop is CSARRPGGGYEQYF. CDR3 nucleotide sequence: TGCAGTGCTAGAAGACCAGGGGGAGGATACGAGCAGTACTTC.

The V call is TRBV20-1, the J call TRBJ2-7, with TRBD2 as a possible D gene (5 bases). CDR3 size: 14 residues. Germline lookup yields CDR1 DFQATT and CDR2 SNEGSKA (reference sequence). Between the trimmed V and J ends, which lost 3 bases and 2 bases, there was a span of 14 bases. DNA of the CDR3: TGCAGTGCTAGGCGCGCCGCAGCGGCCTACGAGCAGTACTTC. Translating gives CSARRAAAAYEQYF.

In its sample, this clonotype was seen a few times. Likely a read error: the CDR3 ends without its conserved phenylalanine or tryptophan. The DNA is left out, because the CDR3 cannot be placed on it with certainty; the CDR3 is given as TCRdb lists it. J is TRBJ1-2 and V is TRBV5-6; TRBD1 reflects the table's D call only, with no check against the DNA. Germline V gene lookup returns CDR1 SGHDT and CDR2 YYEEEE. From its first to its last residue, the CDR3 has 10 amino acids. The CDR3 reads CASSFDTPRY.

This clonotype was detected a few times. The chain joins TRBV7-4 to TRBJ1-6, with TRBD1 identical over 10 bases. The CDR3 has 14 amino acids. In germline, CDR1 is SGHVT, CDR2 SQSDAQ. After removal of 5 bases from V and 10 bases from J, the junction contained 5 bases not matched to a gene. The chain's CDR3 is CASSLGQGDSPLHF. In nucleotides, the CDR3 is TGTGCCAGCAGCCTAGGACAGGGGGACTCACCCCTCCACTTT.

The chain carries TRBV27 and TRBJ2-7; D ambiguous. Trimming removed 6 bases at V and 1 base at J, with 10 bases between. The CDR3 has 13 residues. The germline CDR1 and CDR2 sequences are MNHEY and SMNVEV (reference sequence). As DNA, the CDR3 is TGTGCCAGCAGCTACTCCCCTTCCTACGAGCAGTACTTC. As protein: CASSYSPSYEQYF.